The subject of this entry is one TCR beta chain. The study drew participants aged about 18 to 89 years from approximately 25 US areas. This record belongs to a study of blood T cell repertoires in COVID-19. The overall study: In each case, the material was cDNA or gDNA derived from T cells, B-cell-depleted T cells, or PBMCs.

This table comes from immunoSEQ multiplex PCR, and its TCRdb copy is limited to in-frame clones, with some not included. Among about 220,000 clones listed, roughly 85% were seen once. CDR1 and CDR2 (germline): DFQATT, SNEGSKA (reference sequence). The CDR3 extends over 11 amino acids. Trimming took 3 bases from V and 6 from J, leaving 9 bases between them. Sample: PBMCs or T cells enriched from blood (not recorded which). This receptor was obtained from a woman between 45 and 65 years old who had been exposed to COVID-19. The gene calls are TRBV20-1 and TRBJ2-7; unclear D gene. The CDR3 is CSASNSIEQYF. The CDR3 bases are TGCAGTGCTAGTAATTCAATCGAGCAGTACTTC.